This record covers a single T cell receptor (beta chain). Antigen specificity is unknown. V was trimmed by 5 bases and J by 7 bases, leaving 17 bases between them. CDR1 and CDR2 from the germline V gene are SEHNR and FQNEAQ (reference sequence). CDR3 length: 14 amino acids. The record originates from a study of CD8+CD57+ T cells in acquired aplastic anemia. Across the whole study: Sorted CD4+ and CD8+ cells yielded DNA averaging around 3.2 ug.

Investigators profiled TCR beta VDJ and CDR3 from genomic DNA template. Each CDR3 protein is one row after TCRdb ran MiXCR on the reads. The sample consists of 150,000 to 200,000 distinct CDR3 sequences, around 65% of them appearing once. Study conclusions and caveats: Patients showed no significant difference from controls in CD8+ Simpson's diversity. Common to patients and controls were roughly 30 CD8+ CDR3 sequences.

What was sequenced was sorted CD4+, CD8+, or CD8+CD57+ T cells (not recorded which) from PBMCs. The sequence came from a human donor with severe aplastic anemia or a healthy control (not recorded which). The V call is TRBV7-9, the J call TRBJ1-2; D may be TRBD1 (6 bases). The CDR3 protein is CASSRTDPMFGYTF. The CDR3 DNA is TGTGCCAGCAGCCGGACAGATCCCATGTTTGGCTACACCTTC. The full variable domain, completed using reference TRBV7-9 and TRBJ1-2, is DTGVSQNPRHKITKRGQNVTFRCDPISEHNRLYWYRQTLGQGPEFLTYFQNEAQLEKSRLLSDRFSAERPKGSFSTLEIQRTEQGDSAMYLCASSRTDPMFGYTFGSGTRLTVV.